This T cell receptor beta chain was identified in a study of T cells after yellow fever vaccination. This clonotype was observed at least ten times. With 0 bases removed from V and 7 bases from J, the gap between germline ends came to 12 bases. Germline V gene lookup returns CDR1 MNHEY and CDR2 SVGAGI. The CDR3 covers 14 residues. Template switching by 5'RACE produced TCR cDNA, adding a universal primer site and UMIs. TCRdb passed the 5' RACE reads through MiXCR, listing each CDR3 protein once. Here the sample spans roughly 310,000 distinct CDR3 sequences, 3.6% being singletons. J is TRBJ1-2 and V is TRBV6-5; tentatively, D is TRBD1 (6 bases). The receptor comes from a man between 18 and 35 years old who received the YFV17D yellow fever vaccine. Here the sequenced sample was PBMCs, taken on the day of the yellow fever booster vaccination. The CDR3 sequence is CASSYSTGRGGYTF. Here the CDR3 DNA reads TGTGCCAGCAGTTACTCAACAGGGAGAGGTGGCTACACCTTC.